This TCR beta chain appears in the sequencing data of a study of PD-1 blockade in classical Hodgkin lymphoma. Generated by immunoSEQ multiplex PCR, the TCRdb table keeps only in-frame clones and is missing some. Among about 53,000 clones listed, over 70% were seen once. Study observations and caveats: Reported baseline diversity: healthy donors highest, relapsed/refractory patients lowest. Exclusion was the outcome for patients who began nivolumab under 1 year after ASCT.

With no exception, relapse followed autologous stem cell transplantation in all patients, and brentuximab vedotin exposure varied. Germline V gene sequence: CDR1 LNHNV, CDR2 YYDKDF (reference sequence). The length of the CDR3 is 16 residues. V was trimmed by 0 bases and J by 2 bases, leaving 13 bases between them. As regards this clone: No antigen is known for it.

This sample comprised peripheral blood mononuclear cells (PBMCs), obtained at baseline. V usage is TRBV15 and J usage is TRBJ1-1, with D hard to call. The sequence was collected from a human donor with classical Hodgkin lymphoma. CDR3 sequence reads: CATSRDRFGSNTEAFF. CDR3 in DNA: TGTGCCACCAGCAGAGATCGGTTTGGCAGTAACACTGAAGCTTTCTTT.